A single sample is the source of the 24 T cell receptor beta chains below, sequenced in a study of T cell repertoires in cytomegalovirus infection. TCRdb re-called the reads through MiXCR, storing one row per CDR3 protein. This table holds 630,000 or so distinct CDR3 sequences, 20% to 30% found once. The sequencing sample was made of CD8+ T cells from PBMCs. Every receptor here comes from a human donor in good health (CMV status not recorded). Some clones in this sample may be carry-over from other donors' samples.

This clonotype was detected a few times. The V and J genes are TRBV7-9 and TRBJ2-7, with D tentatively TRBD2 (5 bases). Deletions cut 2 bases from V and 3 bases from J, with 8 bases between. The CDR3 consists of 13 residues. Germline V lookup: CDR1 SEHNR, CDR2 FQNEAQ (reference sequence). The CDR3 nucleotides read TGTGCCAGCAGCTTACTCCGGGACTACGAGCAGTACTTC. This translates into CASSLLRDYEQYF.

This clonotype was counted only a few times. This chain connects TRBV29-1 to TRBJ2-4, with 7 bases matching TRBD1. Germline loops: CDR1 SQVTM, CDR2 ANQGSEA. V trimming: 0 bases; J trimming: 1 base; junction bases outside the gene matches: 6. This CDR3 comprises 16 residues. The CDR3 reads CSVEDRTGEAKNIQYF. In DNA form, the CDR3 reads TGCAGCGTTGAAGATCGGACAGGAGAGGCCAAAAACATTCAGTACTTC.

This clonotype was seen more than once but under ten times. The rearrangement joins TRBV5-6 to TRBJ1-5, with unresolved D. V lost 6 bases and J lost 4, with 11 bases in between. Germline loops: CDR1 SGHDT, CDR2 YYEEEE. This CDR3 region has 13 residues. The CDR3 DNA reads TGTGCCAGCAACAAAAAGGAAAATCAGCCCCAGCATTTT. Amino acids: CASNKKENQPQHF.

This clonotype has at least ten counts. This chain uses TRBV28 with TRBJ2-2; D gene unclear. The germline V gene encodes CDR1 MDHEN and CDR2 SYDVKM. The CDR3 loop spans 15 amino acids. V gave up 3 bases and J gave up 0 bases, with 8 bases separating them. CDR3 loop: CASSFGPSNTGELFF. DNA of the CDR3: TGTGCCAGCAGTTTCGGGCCCTCGAACACCGGGGAGCTGTTTTTT.

In its sample, this clonotype was seen many times. The chain employs TRBV20-1 and TRBJ1-5; D possibly corresponds to TRBD1 (6 bases). Between the trimmed V and J ends, which lost 3 bases and 4 bases, there was a span of 16 bases. This CDR3 is built from 15 residues. Germline-derived CDR1 and CDR2 are DFQATT and SNEGSKA (reference sequence). The CDR3 bases are TGCAGTGCTAGTGTCCGGGACATCACAAATCAGCCCCAGCATTTT. Its translation: CSASVRDITNQPQHF.

The J gene is TRBJ2-2, the V gene TRBV12-5; D ambiguous. Trimming pared 1 base from V and 1 base from J, leaving 7 bases between. This CDR3 has 15 residues. Germline V gene lookup returns CDR1 LGHNT and CDR2 FRNRAP. CDR3 bases: TGTGCTAGTGGTTTGGCACACGGGAACACCGGGGAGCTGTTTTTT. It translates to CASGLAHGNTGELFF.

This clonotype occurred a few times. This chain joins TRBV9 and TRBJ2-5, with 7 bases fitting TRBD2. After removal of 0 bases from V and 5 bases from J, the junction contained 10 bases not matched to a gene. Per the germline V gene, CDR1 is SGDLS and CDR2 is YYNGEE. The CDR3 covers 16 residues. The CDR3 DNA is TGTGCCAGCAGCGTAGAGGGTCGGGGGGAGCGGGAGACCCAGTACTTC. Its protein product is CASSVEGRGERETQYF.

This clonotype was seen a handful of times. The V and J genes are TRBV19 and TRBJ1-2, with TRBD1 matching over 8 bases. Germline lookup yields CDR1 LNHDA and CDR2 SQIVND (reference sequence). This CDR3 is 11 amino acids long. V trimming: 10 bases; J trimming: 7 bases; junction bases outside the gene matches: 5. This chain's CDR3 is CATGGEGGYTF. CDR3 nucleotide sequence: TGTGCCACAGGGGGCGAGGGTGGCTACACCTTC.

This chain uses TRBV7-6 with TRBJ2-7; 7 bases align to TRBD1. Trimming took 2 bases from V and 2 from J; bases not matched to a gene: 21. CDR1 and CDR2 (germline): SGHVS, FNYEAQ. The CDR3 is 20 residues long. The CDR3 loop reads CASSLPSPDVRQGSPYEQYF. The CDR3 DNA sequence: TGTGCCAGCAGCTTACCCTCACCCGATGTTAGACAGGGTTCCCCCTACGAGCAGTACTTC.

This clonotype was recorded once. A much larger clone differs from this one at a single base, so this may be a read error. The V gene is TRBV7-2, the J gene TRBJ2-7, with D possibly being TRBD2 (5 bases). The CDR3 runs to 15 residues. From germline, CDR1 is SGHTA and CDR2 FQGNSA. CDR3 nucleotides: TGTGCCAGCAACTTAGCGACGGGGATGGTCTACGAGCAGTACTTC. It is translated as CASNLATGMVYEQYF.

Turning to this clonotype: This could be a read error, since a much larger clone is one nucleotide away. The chain combines TRBV12-3 or TRBV12-4 with TRBJ2-2; no firm D call. V lost 6 bases to trimming and J lost 6 bases, with 17 bases between them. The CDR3 has 15 residues. CDR3 sequence reads: CASSTDMTRAGELFF. DNA of the CDR3: TGTGCCAGCAGCACAGACATGACCCGAGCCGGGGAGCTGTTTTTT.

This clonotype was detected a few times. This chain links TRBV15 with TRBJ1-3; tentative D call: TRBD1 (5 bases). Trimming took 0 bases from V and 3 from J, leaving 12 bases between them. CDR1 and CDR2 from the germline V gene are LNHNV and YYDKDF (reference sequence). The CDR3 runs to 16 residues. The CDR3 coding sequence is TGTGCCACCAGCAGAGATTCGGGGACCGTTGGAAACACCATATATTTT. It is translated as CATSRDSGTVGNTIYF.

The chain joins TRBV6-4 to TRBJ2-2; D is possibly TRBD1 (5 bases). Germline V gene data show CDR1 as MRHNA and CDR2 as SNTAGT. This CDR3 has 14 residues. The V and J ends lost 7 bases and 0 bases respectively, with 9 bases between them. Here the CDR3 reads CASKKGPNTGELFF. The DNA for the CDR3 is TGTGCCAGCAAGAAGGGGCCGAACACCGGGGAGCTGTTTTTT.

The V call is TRBV9, the J call TRBJ2-7; TRBD1 agrees at 9 bases. This CDR3 region has 17 residues. Per germline, CDR1 SGDLS and CDR2 YYNGEE. Losses at the gene ends were 2 bases for V and 4 bases for J; bases not matched to a gene: 13. The chain's CDR3 is CASSVGLPPGQGYEQYF. CDR3 nucleotides: TGTGCCAGCAGCGTTGGACTGCCCCCGGGACAGGGATACGAGCAGTACTTC.

This sequence joins TRBV14 and TRBJ2-1; perhaps TRBD2 as D (5 bases). This CDR3 is 15 amino acids long. Looked up from germline, CDR1 is SGHDN and CDR2 is FVKESK. V lost 0 bases and J lost 11, with 17 bases in between. This chain's CDR3 is CASSQDRGLGPKQFF. In nucleotides, the CDR3 is TGTGCCAGCAGCCAAGATCGAGGGCTCGGGCCAAAGCAGTTCTTC.

This chain uses TRBV15 with TRBJ2-7, with TRBD2 matching 12 bases. Germline CDR1 and CDR2: LNHNV and YYDKDF (reference sequence). The CDR3 is 15 amino acids. Germline trimming cut 3 bases from V and 2 bases from J; bases unmatched to any gene: 2. The CDR3 nucleotides are TGTGCCACCAGCAGTCCTAGCGGGGGGGCCTACGAGCAGTACTTC. Translation: CATSSPSGGAYEQYF.

The genes are TRBV7-9 and TRBJ2-7, with D perhaps matching TRBD2 (6 bases). The CDR3 length is 13 residues. Germline V gene data show CDR1 as SEHNR and CDR2 as FQNEAQ (reference sequence). CDR3 DNA sequence: TGTGCCAGCAGCGTAGCGGCGGCTTACGAGCAGTACGTC. It yields the protein CASSVAAAYEQYV.

At least ten counts were recorded for this clonotype. CDR3 DNA sequence: TGTGCCAGCAGCCCAGGGGTCGGACCCTCGGAGACCCAGTACTTC. Translating it yields CASSPGVGPSETQYF. The V and J genes are TRBV7-8 and TRBJ2-5, with D possibly TRBD1 on 6 matching bases. V was cut by 5 bases and J by 5 bases, with 18 bases left in between. CDR1 is SGHVS, CDR2 FQNEAQ, per germline. The CDR3 spans 15 residues.

V gene TRBV20-1 combines with J gene TRBJ2-3; the match to TRBD1 covers 7 bases. The CDR3 loop spans 12 amino acids. Per germline, CDR1 DFQATT and CDR2 SNEGSKA (reference sequence). CDR3 sequence (DNA): TGCACTAACGACAGGGCCACAGATACGCAGTATTTT. It encodes CTNDRATDTQYF.

The V call is TRBV28, the J call TRBJ1-5; D is undetermined. The germline CDR1 and CDR2 sequences are MDHEN and SYDVKM. The CDR3 runs to 14 residues. V lost 4 bases and J lost 4, with 11 bases in between. The CDR3 loop is CASSSIGINQPQHF. CDR3 coding DNA: TGTGCCAGCAGTTCCATTGGGATTAATCAGCCCCAGCATTTT. The whole variable domain, remainder taken from reference TRBV28 and TRBJ1-5, is DVKVTQSSRYLVKRTGEKVFLECVQDMDHENMFWYRQDPGLGLRLIYFSYDVKMKEKGDIPEGYSVSREKKERFSLILESASTNQTSMYLCASSSIGINQPQHFGDGTRLSIL.

The sample holds a few counts of this clonotype. The chain carries TRBV20-1 and TRBJ1-2; TRBD1 agrees at 12 bases. Trimming cost V 3 bases and J 6 bases; bases outside gene matches: 8. CDR1 is DFQATT and CDR2 is SNEGSKA in the germline V gene (reference sequence). This CDR3 is 15 amino acids long. The CDR3 nucleotides are TGCAGTGCTAGGTTAAGGGACAGGGGGCCGGATGGCTACACCTTC. It translates to CSARLRDRGPDGYTF.

The chain recombines TRBV12-5 with TRBJ2-2; D is undetermined. Germline V gene lookup returns CDR1 LGHNT and CDR2 FRNRAP. V was cut by 3 bases and J by 3 bases, with 20 bases left in between. This CDR3 spans 18 amino acids. The CDR3 loop is CASGFTKEARAYTGELFF. The CDR3 bases are TGTGCTAGTGGTTTCACTAAAGAGGCAAGGGCATACACCGGGGAGCTGTTTTTT.

The chain combines TRBV20-1 with TRBJ2-1, with D perhaps matching TRBD2 (6 bases). The V and J ends lost 4 bases and 8 bases respectively, with 24 bases between them. Germline CDR1 is DFQATT and CDR2 is SNEGSKA (reference sequence). This CDR3 is built from 16 residues. The CDR3 region has the DNA TGCAGTGCTACCTCAGGCGGGACCGCCAACCGGGATGAGCAGTTCTTC. Residues: CSATSGGTANRDEQFF.

In its sample, this clonotype was seen a few times. The chain has TRBV14 and TRBJ1-2; D remains unclear. The germline V gene has CDR1 SGHDN and CDR2 FVKESK. Trimming shortened V by 4 bases and J by 4 bases, and 28 bases separated the two germline ends. The CDR3 contains 19 residues. CDR3 loop: CASSPHSGDPGAIIYGYTF. CDR3 bases: TGTGCCAGCAGCCCTCACAGCGGGGATCCGGGAGCGATTATCTATGGCTACACCTTC.